Listed below are T cell receptor beta chains from one sample, sequenced in a study of shared clonotypes between healthy human individuals. Clones were sequenced by immunoSEQ multiplex PCR, and TCRdb holds only the in-frame ones, with some missing. The sample holds about 2 million clones, about 95% seen once. Sequenced sample: naive CD8+ T cells sorted from blood. The receptor source for this set is a man between 18 and 35 years old in good health. Both conserved end residues are part of each CDR3. Each record gives: J gene, D gene, V gene, CDR3 protein, CDR3 DNA. The D gene is left open where the match is weak.

j_call: TRBJ2-7; d_call: .; v_call: TRBV2; cdr3_aa: CASRPLRDTTYEQYF; cdr3_nt: TGTGCCAGCAGGCCGTTAAGGGACACTACCTACGAGCAGTACTTC
j_call: TRBJ2-7; d_call: .; v_call: TRBV5-1; cdr3_aa: CASINRPGTTAYEQYF; cdr3_nt: TGCGCCAGCATCAACCGTCCCGGGACAACCGCCTACGAGCAGTACTTC
j_call: TRBJ2-7; d_call: .; v_call: TRBV6-1; cdr3_aa: CASSEGAGGNYEQYF; cdr3_nt: TGTGCCAGCAGTGAAGGGGCGGGCGGGAATTACGAGCAGTACTTC
j_call: TRBJ2-7; d_call: .; v_call: TRBV13; cdr3_aa: CASSVGQTVREQYF; cdr3_nt: TGTGCCAGCAGCGTTGGACAGACGGTCCGCGAGCAGTACTTC
j_call: TRBJ1-5; d_call: .; v_call: TRBV2; cdr3_aa: CASSEVGPRPQPQHF; cdr3_nt: TGTGCCAGCAGTGAAGTAGGCCCGAGACCTCAGCCCCAGCATTTT
j_call: TRBJ2-2; d_call: .; v_call: TRBV7-9; cdr3_aa: CASSPEPGAPGELFF; cdr3_nt: TGTGCCAGCAGCCCCGAACCGGGGGCGCCCGGGGAGCTGTTTTTT
j_call: TRBJ2-5; d_call: .; v_call: TRBV14; cdr3_aa: CASSPRVRDETQYF; cdr3_nt: TGTGCCAGCAGCCCGAGGGTCCGGGATGAGACCCAGTACTTC
j_call: TRBJ2-6; d_call: TRBD1; v_call: TRBV7-9; cdr3_aa: CASSSDRASVNSGANVLTF; cdr3_nt: TGTGCCAGCAGCTCCGACAGGGCAAGTGTAAACTCTGGGGCCAACGTCCTGACTTTC
j_call: TRBJ2-1; d_call: .; v_call: TRBV5-1; cdr3_aa: CASSPDLKEQFF; cdr3_nt: TGCGCCAGCAGCCCCGATCTCAAGGAGCAGTTCTTC
j_call: TRBJ2-7; d_call: TRBD1; v_call: TRBV19; cdr3_aa: CASSIGTGNTYEQYF; cdr3_nt: TGTGCCAGTAGTATAGGGACAGGGAATACCTACGAGCAGTACTTC
j_call: TRBJ2-5; d_call: TRBD2; v_call: TRBV7-9; cdr3_aa: CASSLVVFAGEETQYF; cdr3_nt: TGTGCCAGCAGCTTAGTGGTGTTTGCGGGGGAAGAGACCCAGTACTTC
j_call: TRBJ2-4; d_call: TRBD2; v_call: TRBV29-1; cdr3_aa: CSVGGPDRTSGTKNIQYF; cdr3_nt: TGCAGCGTTGGGGGGCCGGATAGGACTAGCGGGACCAAAAACATTCAGTACTTC
j_call: TRBJ2-2; d_call: TRBD2; v_call: TRBV10-2; cdr3_aa: CASSDIAGTTGELFF; cdr3_nt: TGCGCCAGCAGTGATATAGCGGGGACCACCGGGGAGCTGTTTTTT
j_call: TRBJ2-7; d_call: .; v_call: TRBV6-5; cdr3_aa: CASSYGPGAVEQYF; cdr3_nt: TGTGCCAGCAGTTACGGGCCGGGAGCAGTAGAGCAGTACTTC
j_call: TRBJ2-1; d_call: TRBD2; v_call: TRBV4-3; cdr3_aa: CASSQDDYLAGDNEQFF; cdr3_nt: TGCGCCAGCAGCCAAGATGATTATCTAGCGGGAGACAATGAGCAGTTCTTC